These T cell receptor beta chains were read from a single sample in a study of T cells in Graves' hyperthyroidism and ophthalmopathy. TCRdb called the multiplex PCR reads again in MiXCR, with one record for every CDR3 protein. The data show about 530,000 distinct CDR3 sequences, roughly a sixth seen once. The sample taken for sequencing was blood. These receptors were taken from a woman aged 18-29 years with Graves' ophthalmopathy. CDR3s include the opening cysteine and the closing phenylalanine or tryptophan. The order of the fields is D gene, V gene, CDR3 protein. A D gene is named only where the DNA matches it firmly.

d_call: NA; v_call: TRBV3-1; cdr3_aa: CASSQDSRVNQPQHF
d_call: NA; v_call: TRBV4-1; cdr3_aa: CASSQDYRVSGTYEQYF
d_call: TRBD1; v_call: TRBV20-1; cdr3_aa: CSAGTGGLEKLFF
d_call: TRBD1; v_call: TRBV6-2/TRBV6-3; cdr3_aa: CATTVAIMRQGSRGTEAFF
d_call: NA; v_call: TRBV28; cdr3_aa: CASRIQRSGNTIYF
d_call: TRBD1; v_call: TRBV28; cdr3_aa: CASSHQTGLNTEAFF
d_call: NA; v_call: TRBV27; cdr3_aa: CASKRGAPQETQYF
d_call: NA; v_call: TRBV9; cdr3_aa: CASSVADSFYGYTF
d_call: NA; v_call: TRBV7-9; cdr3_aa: CASSLAQGSSKNIQYF
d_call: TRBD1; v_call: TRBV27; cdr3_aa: CASSLFGLVRDRYNEQFF
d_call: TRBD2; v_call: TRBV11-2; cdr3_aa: CASTLSSGRAGELFF
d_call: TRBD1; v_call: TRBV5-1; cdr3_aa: CASSLKDRVNQPQHF
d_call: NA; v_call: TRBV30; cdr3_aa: CAWTPGVRNQPQHF
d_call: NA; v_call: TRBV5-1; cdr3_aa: CASSPGTASSYEQYF
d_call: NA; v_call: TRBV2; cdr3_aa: CASSGQPGAYEQYF
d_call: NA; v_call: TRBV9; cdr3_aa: CASSVDSRNTIYF
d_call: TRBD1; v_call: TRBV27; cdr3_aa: CASSSRTGVRYGYTF
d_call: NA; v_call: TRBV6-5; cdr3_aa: CASSYEPRSAETFF
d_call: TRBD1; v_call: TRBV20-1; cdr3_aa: CSAPETRAGGIMNTEAFF
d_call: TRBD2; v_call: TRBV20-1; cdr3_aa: CSARGTSGSTGELFF
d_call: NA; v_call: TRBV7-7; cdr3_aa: CASSRRSSGPSSYNEQFF
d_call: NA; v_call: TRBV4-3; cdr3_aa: CASSARVVNTEAFF
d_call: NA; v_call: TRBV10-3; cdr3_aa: CAISAGDGYTF
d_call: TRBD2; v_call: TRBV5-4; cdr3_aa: CASSLAAGGHEQYF
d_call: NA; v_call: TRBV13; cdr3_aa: CASSARGGEYYGYTF
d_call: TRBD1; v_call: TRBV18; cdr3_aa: CASSGTGDGGGNTIYF
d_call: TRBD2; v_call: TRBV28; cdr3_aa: CASVLGGGGEQYF
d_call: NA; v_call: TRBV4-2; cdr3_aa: CASSHPRADEQFF
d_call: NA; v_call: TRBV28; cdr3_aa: CASNRPRALDNEQFF
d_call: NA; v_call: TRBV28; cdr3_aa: CASRKGGGEQFF
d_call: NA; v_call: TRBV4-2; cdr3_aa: CASSQTFGTAAYGYTF
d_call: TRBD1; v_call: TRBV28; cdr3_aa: CASSRDRGPYEQYF
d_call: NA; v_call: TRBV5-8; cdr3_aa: CASSLGPTGMNSPLHF
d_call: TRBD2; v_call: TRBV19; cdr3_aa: CASSTTHGLAGSAWETQYF
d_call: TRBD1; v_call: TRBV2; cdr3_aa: CASRKTGGRSNQPQHF
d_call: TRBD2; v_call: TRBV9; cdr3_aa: CASSPGTSGGAYNEQFF
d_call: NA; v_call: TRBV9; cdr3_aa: CAGSVASGTSYEQYF
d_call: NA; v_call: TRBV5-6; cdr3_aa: CASSLERGYTF
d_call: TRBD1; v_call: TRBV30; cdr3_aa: CAWGRGRANEKLFF
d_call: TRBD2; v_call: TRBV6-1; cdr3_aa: CASTFSGGASTDTQYF
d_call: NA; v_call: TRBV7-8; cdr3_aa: CASSLGRGKTGANVLTF
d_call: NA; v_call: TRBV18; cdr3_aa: CASSRDGGDEQYF